The entry that follows covers one TCR beta chain sequence. The V end lost 3 bases, the J end lost 0 bases, and 18 bases lay between the germline ends. Germline V gives CDR1 SGHAT, CDR2 FQNNGV. The CDR3 sequence is 18 residues long. The sample originates from a study of blood T cell repertoires in COVID-19. Whole-study context: Donors in the United States, Italy and Spain gave samples during acute or convalescent COVID-19. Sample material is recorded as cDNA or gDNA derived from T cells, B-cell-depleted T cells, or PBMCs.

Profiled with immunoSEQ multiplex PCR; TCRdb holds only in-frame clones, not every one. This sample has hundreds of thousands of clones, with roughly 87% found just once. Individuals drawn from around 25 US areas were roughly 18 to 89 years old. This clonotype originated in a woman between 35 and 50 years old who had recovered from COVID-19. This chain links TRBV11-2 with TRBJ2-1, with D perhaps matching TRBD2 (5 bases). The sample consisted of PBMCs or T cells enriched from blood (not recorded which). The CDR3 region has the DNA TGTGCCAGCAGCTTCCTGGGCAAGCGGACCCGCTCCTACAATGAGCAGTTCTTC. Its translation is CASSFLGKRTRSYNEQFF.